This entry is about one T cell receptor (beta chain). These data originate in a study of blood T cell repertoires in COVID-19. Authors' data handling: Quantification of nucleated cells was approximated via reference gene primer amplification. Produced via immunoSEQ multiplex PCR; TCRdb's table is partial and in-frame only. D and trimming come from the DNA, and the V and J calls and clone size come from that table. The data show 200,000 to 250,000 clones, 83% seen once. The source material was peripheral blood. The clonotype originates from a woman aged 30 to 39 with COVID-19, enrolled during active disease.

The CDR3 region is CASSLAVSGPTGELFF. CDR3 in DNA: TGTGCCAGCAGCTTAGCAGTTTCTGGGCCCACCGGGGAGCTGTTTTTT. The chain combines TRBV11-1 with TRBJ2-2; D is ambiguous. This CDR3 region has 16 residues. Germline V CDR1 and CDR2: SGHAT, FQDESV (reference sequence). Trimming shortened V by 0 bases and J by 4 bases, and 12 bases separated the two germline ends.